One sample yielded the 14 T cell receptor beta chains listed below, sequenced in a study of CD8 T cells in ankylosing spondylitis (dated by TCRdb to 2015 to 2018). The library was made by 5' RACE. For sequencing, an Illumina HiSeq 2500 was employed. Through fastp at Q25 and MiXCR, TCRdb rebuilt clones from the public reads, retaining in-frame beta chains. Every entry covers one CDR3 protein and lists the most common genes and DNA from its rows. The sample table holds fewer than 250,000 distinct CDR3 sequences, of which about 10% were seen once. Over 20% of the sample is in the top ten clones. Material: blood, either unsorted or a sorted T cell fraction (not recorded which). The receptor source for this set is a male donor with ankylosing spondylitis or in good health (not recorded which).

This clonotype was found many times. The CDR3 loop reads CASSLDASGGNEQFF. As DNA, the CDR3 is TGCGCCAGCAGCTTGGATGCTAGCGGGGGGAATGAGCAGTTCTTC. The rearrangement joins TRBV5-1 to TRBJ2-1; TRBD2 agrees at 11 bases. Germline-derived CDR1 and CDR2 are SGHRS and YFSETQ. CDR3 length: 15 amino acids. The V segment lost 0 bases and the J segment 7 bases; nucleotides outside the gene matches: 3. The full variable domain, completed using reference TRBV5-1 and TRBJ2-1, is KAGVTQTPRYLIKTRGQQVTLSCSPISGHRSVSWYQQTPGQGLQFLFEYFSETQRNKGNFPGRFSGRQFSNSRSEMNVSTLELGDSALYLCASSLDASGGNEQFFGPGTRLTVL.

This clonotype has ten or more counts. This chain links TRBV7-9 with TRBJ1-2; tentatively, D is TRBD1 (6 bases). The germline CDR1 and CDR2 sequences are SEHNR and FQNEAQ (reference sequence). Trimming pared 1 base from V and 4 bases from J, leaving 10 bases between. This CDR3 region has 14 residues. Written as DNA, the CDR3 is TGTGCCAGCAGCTTAGACGGGGGCGTCTATGGCTACACCTTC. Its protein product is CASSLDGGVYGYTF.

This clonotype has ten or more counts. This chain uses TRBV5-1 with TRBJ1-1; D is possibly TRBD1 (5 bases). The CDR3 has 13 residues. V was shortened by 4 bases and J by 1 base, with 8 bases between the two germline ends. CDR1 SGHRS and CDR2 YFSETQ come from the germline V gene. As DNA, the CDR3 is TGCGCCAGCAGCAGAGGACAGAACACTGAAGCTTTCTTT. Translation gives CASSRGQNTEAFF. Supplemented by reference TRBV5-1 and TRBJ1-1, the full variable domain reads KAGVTQTPRYLIKTRGQQVTLSCSPISGHRSVSWYQQTPGQGLQFLFEYFSETQRNKGNFPGRFSGRQFSNSRSEMNVSTLELGDSALYLCASSRGQNTEAFFGQGTRLTVV.

In its sample, this clonotype was seen many times. The V and J genes are TRBV20-1 and TRBJ1-4; D call uncertain. The length of the CDR3 is 17 residues. The germline V and J ends were trimmed by 2 bases and 2 bases, with 18 bases remaining between them. In germline, CDR1 is DFQATT, CDR2 SNEGSKA (reference sequence). The CDR3 region is CSARNSANPSTNEKLFF. The CDR3 bases are TGCAGTGCTAGAAACTCGGCTAACCCGTCTACTAATGAAAAACTGTTTTTT.

The table lists this clonotype with many counts. The gene calls are TRBV27 and TRBJ2-3; D not resolved. V was clipped by 3 bases and J by 3 bases, with 10 bases between them. The germline gives CDR1 MNHEY, CDR2 SMNVEV (reference sequence). This CDR3 comprises 14 residues. The CDR3 is CASSFIEDTDTQYF. The CDR3 nucleotides read TGTGCCAGCAGTTTTATTGAGGATACAGATACGCAGTATTTT.

This clonotype was picked up many times. This chain connects TRBV6-2 or TRBV6-3 to TRBJ2-7, with TRBD2 matching over 13 bases. The germline V gene has CDR1 MNHEY and CDR2 SVGEGT. Trimming removed 2 bases from V and 3 bases from J; junction bases left unmatched: 4. The CDR3 extends over 16 amino acids. The CDR3 loop reads CASSYRGTSGDYEQYF. The DNA for the CDR3 is TGTGCCAGCAGTTACCGGGGGACTAGCGGGGACTACGAGCAGTACTTC.

The chain is built from TRBV2 and TRBJ2-3; D gene unclear. Germline lookup yields CDR1 SNHLY and CDR2 FYNNEI. Trimming removed 8 bases at V and 3 bases at J, with 27 bases between. The CDR3 spans 18 residues. The CDR3 region has the DNA TGTGCCAGCTGTTTAAAGGGCCCCACTCTCGCTGGGACAGATACGCAGTATTTT. This translates into CASCLKGPTLAGTDTQYF.

This clonotype was detected ten times or more. V and J are TRBV5-1 and TRBJ2-1; possibly TRBD1 for D (6 bases). The germline V and J ends were trimmed by 4 bases and 4 bases, with 18 bases remaining between them. Germline loops: CDR1 SGHRS, CDR2 YFSETQ. CDR3 size: 16 residues. In DNA form, the CDR3 reads TGCGCCAGCAGCATGACAGGAGGTATGGCTTACAATGAGCAGTTCTTC. As protein: CASSMTGGMAYNEQFF.

This clonotype was counted at least ten times. The rearrangement joins TRBV5-8 to TRBJ2-3, with 10 positions matching TRBD1. With 3 bases clipped from V and 0 bases from J, the junction kept 4 bases outside the gene matches. This CDR3 comprises 16 residues. Per germline, CDR1 SGHTS and CDR2 YDEGEE. The CDR3 spells CASSYGTGESTDTQYF. In nucleotides, the CDR3 is TGTGCCAGCAGCTACGGGACAGGGGAGAGCACAGATACGCAGTATTTT.

Many counts were recorded for this clonotype. The V and J genes are TRBV20-1 and TRBJ2-5, with D perhaps given as TRBD1 or TRBD2 (6 bases each). V shed 7 bases and J shed 1 base, with 10 bases lying between them. This CDR3 region has 12 residues. CDR1 is DFQATT and CDR2 is SNEGSKA in the germline V gene (reference sequence). Written as DNA, the CDR3 is TGCAGTGGAGAGGGGGGCCAAGAGACCCAGTACTTC. Translating it yields CSGEGGQETQYF.

This clonotype has just one count. It may be a read error: a sequence one base away is much more abundant. The chain joins TRBV3-1 to TRBJ1-1; perhaps TRBD1 as D (6 bases). CDR3 length: 14 residues. Germline V gives CDR1 LGHDT, CDR2 YNNKEL (reference sequence). Trimming cost V 7 bases and J 3 bases, with 15 bases left between them. The CDR3 DNA sequence: TGTGCCAGCATCACACAGGGCTCTTACACTGAAGCTTTCTTT. It yields the protein CASITQGSYTEAFF.

The table lists this clonotype with many counts. The gene calls are TRBV5-1 and TRBJ2-7; D gene uncertain. V lost 0 bases and J lost 3, with 4 bases in between. Germline CDR1 and CDR2: SGHRS and YFSETQ. This CDR3 has 12 amino acids. In DNA, the CDR3 is TGCGCCAGCAGCTTGGACCGCTACGAGCAGTACTTC. It is translated as CASSLDRYEQYF.

Concerning this clonotype: As the CDR3 is not closed by the conserved phenylalanine or tryptophan, this likely results from a read error. The chain links TRBV14 to TRBJ2-3; D is unclear. Looked up from germline, CDR1 is SGHDN and CDR2 is FVKESK. The CDR3 covers 11 residues. Here the CDR3 DNA reads TGTGCCATCAGCCTCGAGTATACGCAGTATTCT. Protein product: CAISLEYTQYS.

The chain recombines TRBV11-2 with TRBJ2-4, with a possible D match to TRBD1 (6 bases). Germline V gives CDR1 SGHAT, CDR2 FQNNGV. The V and J ends lost 2 bases and 7 bases respectively, with 24 bases between them. There are 18 residues in the CDR3. The CDR3 is CASSLSGSLQGFSNIQYF. The CDR3 DNA follows: TGTGCCAGCAGCTTAAGTGGGTCTCTACAGGGTTTCAGTAACATTCAGTACTTC.